The sequence of this TCR beta chain was determined in a study of PD-1 blockade in classical Hodgkin lymphoma. Overall study context: Administration of nivolumab to patients was at 3 mg/kg intravenously every 2 weeks.

A few counts support this clone. Its target is unknown. Study conclusions and caveats: Newly diagnosed patients were said to have less baseline TCR diversity than healthy donors did. Before treatment, complete responders showed about the same diversity as newly diagnosed patients. Exclusion applied to patients who initiated nivolumab less than 1 year following ASCT.

Profiled with immunoSEQ multiplex PCR; TCRdb holds only in-frame clones, not every one. The sample includes some 41,000 clones, around 76% of them seen just once. Every single patient, without exception, relapsed after autologous stem cell transplantation, and brentuximab vedotin exposure varied. Per germline, CDR1 MNHNS and CDR2 SASEGT. CDR3 length: 13 amino acids. J gave up 5 bases and V 6 bases, and 6 bases lay outside the gene matches. The chain employs TRBV6-1 and TRBJ1-1, with 7 bases lining up with TRBD1. This sequence was found in a human donor with classical Hodgkin lymphoma. The sequencing used peripheral blood mononuclear cells (PBMCs), collected before the second cycle of nivolumab. CDR3 region: CASRAGGRTEAFF. In DNA form, the CDR3 reads TGTGCCAGCAGGGCAGGGGGTAGGACTGAAGCTTTCTTT.